The present T cell receptor (beta chain) was sequenced within a study of control samples from healthy donors and cancer patients. Using immunoSEQ multiplex PCR, the repertoire was profiled, and TCRdb retains in-frame clones only, with some absent. The sample has 70,000 to 80,000 clones, roughly 87% seen once. Sample: blood. The clonotype was recovered from a woman aged 45-65 years in good health.

CDR3 in amino acids: CASSVPGGDTQYF. In DNA form, the CDR3 reads TGTGCCAGCAGTGTACCGGGAGGAGATACGCAGTATTTT. The chain carries TRBV2 and TRBJ2-3; TRBD2 agrees at 7 bases. V lost 4 bases to trimming and J lost 5 bases; unmatched junction nucleotides: 3. From germline, CDR1 is SNHLY and CDR2 FYNNEI. CDR3 size: 13 residues.